The 10 T cell receptor beta chains below all came from one sample that was sequenced in a study of radiotherapy plus CTLA-4 blockade in lung cancer. Sequencing used immunoSEQ multiplex PCR; TCRdb keeps in-frame clones, though not all of them. The sample holds 40,000 to 45,000 clones; 60% to 80% are singletons and the top ten take 2.6%. The sample consisted of peripheral blood, taken from a patient treated with radiotherapy plus ipilimumab. The receptor source for this set is a human donor with non-small cell lung cancer whose response to radiotherapy plus ipilimumab could not be evaluated.

The rearrangement joins TRBV28 to TRBJ1-2; no reliable D call. The V gene lost 10 bases and the J gene lost 5 bases, with 11 bases spanning the gap. The V gene's germline CDR1 is MDHEN and CDR2 SYDVKM. The CDR3 consists of 11 residues. The CDR3 DNA is TGTGCCACGTCGTCGAGGTATGGCTACACCTTC. It encodes CATSSRYGYTF.

This clone occurred a few times. The gene calls are TRBV5-5 and TRBJ1-3; a possible D gene is TRBD1 (5 bases). Trimming pared 4 bases from V and 2 bases from J, leaving 16 bases between. CDR3 size: 16 residues. From germline, CDR1 is SGHKS and CDR2 YYEKEE (reference sequence). CDR3 loop: CASSRSTAGAGNTIYF. The CDR3 coding sequence is TGTGCCAGCAGCCGCTCGACCGCGGGGGCTGGAAACACCATATATTTT.

The sample holds one count of this clone. The gene calls are TRBV30 and TRBJ2-5; a possible D gene is TRBD1 (6 bases). The ends were cut back, 6 bases at V and 2 bases at J, with 22 bases in the middle. Germline CDR1 and CDR2: GTSNPN and SVGIG (reference sequence). The CDR3 has 16 residues. The CDR3 sequence is CACPLGQGLPQETQYF. The CDR3 bases are TGTGCCTGCCCCCTGGGGCAGGGGTTACCACAAGAGACCCAGTACTTC. Together with reference TRBV30 and TRBJ2-5, the CDR3 gives the full variable domain: SQTIHQWPATLVQPVGSPLSLECTVEGTSNPNLYWYRQAAGRGLQLLFYSVGIGQISSEVPQNLSASRPQDRQFILSSKKLLLSDSGFYLCACPLGQGLPQETQYFGPGTRLLVL.

The CDR3 DNA reads as TGTGCCAGCAGGGCGCCGGGACAGGGGGATTACGAGCAGTACTTC. It codes for CASRAPGQGDYEQYF. The chain is built from TRBV5-4 and TRBJ2-7, with TRBD1 matching over 11 bases. There are 15 residues in the CDR3. The germline CDR1 and CDR2 sequences are SGHNT and YYREEE (reference sequence). The ends lost 5 bases at V and 4 bases at J; junction bases unmatched: 8.

This clone was found a few times. The chain employs TRBV30 and TRBJ1-5; no firm D call. The CDR3 runs 13 residues. Trimming shortened V by 4 bases and J by 0 bases, and 7 bases separated the two germline ends. Germline lookup yields CDR1 GTSNPN and CDR2 SVGIG (reference sequence). The CDR3 protein is CAWKDYSNQPQHF. In DNA, the CDR3 is TGTGCCTGGAAAGACTATAGCAATCAGCCCCAGCATTTT.

Only a few counts were recorded for this clone. The chain has TRBV6-5 and TRBJ2-2; TRBD1 matches 8 bases. The CDR3 contains 14 residues. After removal of 9 bases from V and 6 bases from J, the junction contained 9 bases not matched to a gene. From germline, CDR1 is MNHEY and CDR2 SVGAGI. The CDR3 DNA is TGTGCCAGTATGTTGGGACAGGCGGCCGGGGAGCTGTTTTTT. Translating it yields CASMLGQAAGELFF.

The chain joins TRBV7-6 to TRBJ1-4, with a possible D match to TRBD1 (5 bases). Germline V gene data show CDR1 as SGHVS and CDR2 as FNYEAQ. The V gene lost 5 bases and the J gene lost 5 bases, with 15 bases spanning the gap. CDR3 size: 15 residues. The chain's CDR3 is CASSKRGFGNEKLFF. As DNA, the CDR3 is TGTGCCAGCAGCAAAAGGGGATTCGGGAATGAAAAACTGTTTTTT. Supplemented by reference TRBV7-6 and TRBJ1-4, the full variable domain reads GAGVSQSPRYKVTKRGQDVALRCDPISGHVSLYWYRQALGQGPEFLTYFNYEAQQDKSGLPNDRFSAERPEGSISTLTIQRTEQRDSAMYRCASSKRGFGNEKLFFGSGTQLSVL.

The chain joins TRBV10-3 to TRBJ2-3; D uncertain. Germline CDR1 ENHRY, CDR2 SYGVKD. The length of the CDR3 is 14 residues. V lost 2 bases and J 2 bases, leaving 8 bases between the germline ends. The DNA for the CDR3 is TGTGCCATCAGTGAGGCCGTCTACACAGATACGCAGTATTTT. Amino acid sequence: CAISEAVYTDTQYF.

This chain connects TRBV15 to TRBJ2-3; 7 bases fit TRBD1. V lost 3 bases and J lost 11; bases outside the gene matches: 11. Germline lookup yields CDR1 LNHNV and CDR2 YYDKDF (reference sequence). The CDR3 is 14 amino acids. The CDR3 DNA reads TGTGCCACCAGCAGCCGGACAGGCGGTAGTATGCAGTATTTT. Protein: CATSSRTGGSMQYF.

CDR3 region: CASSLSGDNQPQHF. DNA for the CDR3: TGCGCCAGCAGCTTGTCCGGAGACAATCAGCCCCAGCATTTT. The gene calls are TRBV5-1 and TRBJ1-5; D remains ambiguous. This CDR3 is 14 amino acids long. Trimming cost V 1 base and J 3 bases, with 8 bases left between them. Germline CDR1 is SGHRS and CDR2 is YFSETQ.